One and the same sample provided the 7 T cell receptor beta chains below, sequenced in a study of cytotoxic CD8 clonotypes in ibrutinib-treated CLL. Profiling relied on immunoSEQ multiplex PCR, and the TCRdb table lists in-frame clones only, not all of them. The data show 110,000 to 150,000 clones, with about 78% seen just once and 4.5% to 6% held by the top ten. This specimen was PBMCs, taken after 24 months of ibrutinib treatment. Every receptor here comes from a human donor with chronic lymphocytic leukemia.

The CDR3 bases are TGTGCCAGCAGCCGGTCCAATTCACCCCTCCACTTT. It encodes CASSRSNSPLHF. The chain combines TRBV4-2 with TRBJ1-6; D ambiguous. V lost 4 bases and J 7 bases, leaving 5 bases between the germline ends. Per germline, CDR1 LGHNA and CDR2 YNFKEQ. This CDR3 has 12 amino acids.

V is TRBV2 and J is TRBJ1-4, with 8 bases identical to TRBD1. Germline values: CDR1 SNHLY, CDR2 FYNNEI. The CDR3 consists of 14 residues. The J segment lost 8 bases and the V segment lost 3 bases, leaving 5 bases of the junction unmatched. The CDR3 bases are TGTGCCAGCAGTGAGGACAGGGACGGGGAAAAACTGTTTTTT. Protein: CASSEDRDGEKLFF.

V is TRBV28 and J is TRBJ2-1, with 12 bases lining up with TRBD2. CDR1 is MDHEN and CDR2 is SYDVKM in the germline V gene. J lost 9 bases, V lost 6 bases, and 6 bases had no gene match. The CDR3 runs 14 residues. CDR3 in amino acids: CASSSSGGVIEQFF. DNA for the CDR3: TGTGCCAGCAGCTCTAGCGGGGGGGTAATTGAGCAGTTCTTC.

In the case of this clone: Likely a read error: the CDR3 ends without its conserved phenylalanine or tryptophan. The DNA is omitted, as the CDR3 cannot be located on it reliably, and the CDR3 follows TCRdb's listing. The CDR3 here is CASSLEGTPRSI. The chain recombines TRBV11-2 with TRBJ1-2; the D call of TRBD1 is as the table states it, not checked on the DNA. A total of 12 residues make up the CDR3, ends included. The germline V gene has CDR1 SGHAT and CDR2 FQNNGV.

J is TRBJ1-6 and V is TRBV5-6; D is unclear. This CDR3 comprises 16 residues. Germline loops: CDR1 SGHDT, CDR2 YYEEEE. The V and J ends lost 1 base and 0 bases respectively, with 8 bases between them. CDR3 nucleotide sequence: TGTGCCAGCAGCTTGCCCGGTAGCTCCTATAATTCACCCCTCCACTTT. It specifies CASSLPGSSYNSPLHF.

The gene calls are TRBV7-6 and TRBJ2-5, with D tentatively TRBD2 (7 bases). Germline V gene lookup returns CDR1 SGHVS and CDR2 FNYEAQ. V shed 2 bases and J shed 7 bases, with 17 bases lying between them. The CDR3 extends over 15 amino acids. CDR3 DNA sequence: TGTGCCAGCAGCTTAAGTACGGCGGGGGCGGGGACCCAGTACTTC. It encodes CASSLSTAGAGTQYF. Using reference TRBV7-6 and TRBJ2-5 for the parts outside the CDR3, the full variable domain is GAGVSQSPRYKVTKRGQDVALRCDPISGHVSLYWYRQALGQGPEFLTYFNYEAQQDKSGLPNDRFSAERPEGSISTLTIQRTEQRDSAMYRCASSLSTAGAGTQYFGPGTRLLVL.

In this sample, this clone turned up a few times. V gene TRBV6-6 combines with J gene TRBJ2-7, with TRBD2 as a possible D gene (6 bases). This CDR3 region has 12 residues. The germline CDR1 and CDR2 sequences are MNHNY and SVGAGI (reference sequence). V lost 6 bases, J lost 13 bases, and 19 bases lay in between. The CDR3 bases are TGTGCCAGCAGGAACCGGGCCGGGGGAAACTACTTC. The encoded protein is CASRNRAGGNYF.